This T cell receptor (beta chain) was obtained from a study of CD4 T cells in relation to SARS-CoV-2 and coronaviruses. Study information: Shared crossreactive spike epitopes were mapped to their HLA restriction.

Study observations and caveats: According to naive versus memory sequencing, detected responses are memory recall, not newly primed.

This CDR3 region has 15 residues. Germline V gives CDR1 LGHDT, CDR2 YNNKEL (reference sequence). Between the trimmed V and J ends, which lost 3 bases and 2 bases, there was a span of 14 bases. Deep TCR-beta sequencing used DNA from uncultured naive and memory CD4+ T cells. Sequencing used immunoSEQ multiplex PCR; TCRdb keeps in-frame clones, though not all of them. This table has 65,000 or so clones, over 80% appearing once. The unexposed donors gave CD4+ T cells in about 2010-2019, prior to COVID-19. This clone was counted between two and nine times. Its antigen is unknown. V usage is TRBV3-1 (or the pseudogene TRBV3-2) and J usage is TRBJ2-7, with D possibly called TRBD1 or TRBD2 (5 bases each). The clonotype was recovered from a human donor in good health. The sequenced material came from memory CD4+ T cells from PBMCs. This CDR3 reads CASSQGPGSAYEQYF. Written as DNA, the CDR3 is TGTGCCAGCAGCCAGGGACCGGGGTCGGCCTACGAGCAGTACTTC.